Listed here are 4 T cell receptor beta chains from one sample, sequenced in a study of T-cell memory formation after mild COVID-19. In TCRdb, the 5' RACE reads were re-called with MiXCR into one record per CDR3 protein. The repertoire has 85,000 to 130,000 distinct CDR3 sequences, around 10% of them found once; the top ten carry approximately 40%. Sequencing was performed on PBMCs or a T cell subset sorted from them (not recorded which). The receptors here all came from a man in his late teens or twenties who had mild COVID-19 (a few samples of this study predate the infection). Cell type and time point are not known.

This clonotype was detected only a few times. This chain's CDR3 is CASSLGVYGGTDTQYF. CDR3 nucleotide sequence: TGTGCCAGCAGCTTAGGGGTATACGGGGGCACAGATACGCAGTATTTT. The rearrangement joins TRBV11-2 to TRBJ2-3; D possibly corresponds to TRBD2 (5 bases). The CDR3 has 16 amino acids. V dropped 1 base and J dropped 1 base, with 12 bases sitting between them. Germline loops: CDR1 SGHAT, CDR2 FQNNGV. The full variable domain, in which reference TRBV11-2 and TRBJ2-3 provide the parts outside the CDR3, is EAGVAQSPRYKIIEKRQSVAFWCNPISGHATLYWYQQILGQGPKLLIQFQNNGVVDDSQLPKDRFSAERLKGVDSTLKIQPAKLEDSAVYLCASSLGVYGGTDTQYFGPGTRLTVL.

This chain joins TRBV4-2 and TRBJ2-1; 8 bases line up with TRBD2. In germline, CDR1 is LGHNA, CDR2 YNFKEQ. The J segment lost 9 bases and the V segment lost 6 bases, leaving 10 bases of the junction unmatched. This CDR3 contains 14 residues. In DNA, the CDR3 is TGTGCCAGCAGGCTCGGGAGGGGTTCGGGTGAGCAGTTCTTC. This translates into CASRLGRGSGEQFF.

In its sample, this clonotype was seen many times. The chain links TRBV5-1 to TRBJ1-1, with D possibly TRBD1 on 5 matching bases. The V gene's germline CDR1 is SGHRS and CDR2 YFSETQ. The CDR3 is made up of 12 amino acids. V lost 3 bases to trimming and J lost 7 bases, with 10 bases between them. The CDR3 region is CASSYRSDEAFF. CDR3 DNA sequence: TGCGCCAGCAGCTACAGGTCGGATGAAGCTTTCTTT.

The chain links TRBV7-9 to TRBJ1-3, with unresolved D. The V gene lost 4 bases and the J gene lost 0 bases, with 10 bases spanning the gap. Per germline, CDR1 SEHNR and CDR2 FQNEAQ (reference sequence). This CDR3 is built from 15 residues. CDR3 DNA sequence: TGTGCCAGCAGCTCTGACCGAGTCTCTGGAAACACCATATATTTT. This sequence encodes CASSSDRVSGNTIYF.